This T cell receptor (beta chain) was identified in a study of shared clonotypes between healthy human individuals. About the study: CD4 naive and CD4 memory each took three plates per donor, while CD8 naive took two and CD8 memory one.

In regard to this clone: Antigen specificity is unknown. Other DNA sequences in the same sample also yield this CDR3.

The study separated CD4+ cells into CD45RA+ naive and CD45RA-negative memory subsets. General observations from the study: Relative to memory subsets, naive subsets generally showed larger estimated richness.

The ends were cut back, 0 bases at V and 7 bases at J, with 6 bases in the middle. The length of the CDR3 is 12 residues. The germline gives CDR1 SGHAT, CDR2 FQNNGV. Original handling: Junction-only sequences without quality scores came from ImmunoSEQ, so filtering differed. Profiled with immunoSEQ multiplex PCR; TCRdb holds only in-frame clones, not every one. D and trimming come from the DNA, and the V and J calls and clone size come from that table. The data contain more than 550,000 clones, approximately 77% of them seen just once; the ten biggest clones take up around 1.8%. The clonotype was recovered from a woman in her 30s in good health. Sequencing was done on a sample of memory CD4+ T cells sorted from blood. Subset in this sample: CD45RA-negative fraction. V is TRBV11-2 and J is TRBJ1-1; no reliable D call. The CDR3 coding sequence is TGTGCCAGCAGCTTAGACGGGAGTGAAGCTTTCTTT. Translated, it gives CASSLDGSEAFF.